This T cell receptor (beta chain) was documented in a study of cytomegalovirus exposure and HLA in healthy donors. Some clones are missing from TCRdb's copy, which holds only in-frame ones; the method was immunoSEQ multiplex PCR. The sample lists about 180,000 clones, approximately 86% seen once, with less than 3% in the top ten. The donors were members of the validation cohort comprising approximately 110 subjects, separate from the approximately 700-subject first cohort. Study results and limitations: Most TCRs appeared rarely, but some public TCRs recurred in many donors. In vitro confirmation showed three CMV-associated chains to be CMV antigen specific.

Concerning this clone itself: Its specificity is unknown.

This CDR3 has 16 residues. V lost 0 bases, J lost 1 base, and 14 bases lay in between. Germline V gives CDR1 SGHDT, CDR2 YYEEEE. The chain links TRBV5-6 to TRBJ2-7; D may be TRBD2 (5 bases). The TCR was taken from a man aged 18 to 35 in good health and CMV-seropositive. The sequencing input was PBMCs. The CDR3 DNA is TGTGCCAGCAGCTTGGTTGAGGGTCTCCGTTCCTACGAGCAGTACTTC. Translated, it gives CASSLVEGLRSYEQYF. The full variable domain, rest sourced from reference TRBV5-6 and TRBJ2-7, is DAGVTQSPTHLIKTRGQQVTLRCSPKSGHDTVSWYQQALGQGPQFIFQYYEEEERQRGNFPDRFSGHQFPNYSSELNVNALLLGDSALYLCASSLVEGLRSYEQYFGPGTRLTVT.